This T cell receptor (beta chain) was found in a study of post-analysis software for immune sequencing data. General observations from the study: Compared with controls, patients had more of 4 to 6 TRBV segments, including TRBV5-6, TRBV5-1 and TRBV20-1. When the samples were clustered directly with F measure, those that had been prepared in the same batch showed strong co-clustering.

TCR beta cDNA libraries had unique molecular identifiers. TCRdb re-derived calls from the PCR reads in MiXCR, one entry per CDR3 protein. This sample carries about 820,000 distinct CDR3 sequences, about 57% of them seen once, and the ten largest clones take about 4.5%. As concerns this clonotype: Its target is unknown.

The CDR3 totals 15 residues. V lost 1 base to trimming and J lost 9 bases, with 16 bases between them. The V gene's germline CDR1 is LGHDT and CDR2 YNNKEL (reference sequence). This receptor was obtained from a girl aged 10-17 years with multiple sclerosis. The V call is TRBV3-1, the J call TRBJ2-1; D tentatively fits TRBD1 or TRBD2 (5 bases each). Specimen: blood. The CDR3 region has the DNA TGTGCCAGCAGCCAAGTGAGTGGTGGGGGTGGTGAGCAGTTCTTC. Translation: CASSQVSGGGGEQFF.